The rows below give T cell receptor beta chains drawn from one sample of a study of cytomegalovirus exposure and HLA in healthy donors. Sequencing was performed with immunoSEQ multiplex PCR; in TCRdb, only in-frame clones are kept and a portion is missing. The profile shows around 100,000 clones, 55% to 70% of them singletons. The specimen sequenced was PBMCs. Receptors were obtained from a woman aged 25 to 39 in good health and CMV-seronegative. Both conserved end residues are part of each CDR3. Fields, in order: D gene, V gene, J gene, clone size, CDR3 DNA, CDR3 protein. D genes are given only for firm matches. Clone sizes are given selectively: once, few, many, or a class where the clone is expanded.

>TRBD1|TRBV19|TRBJ2-7|NA
TGTGCCAGTAGTATAGATCTTGGACAGGACAACGAGCAGTACTTC
CASSIDLGQDNEQYF
>NA|TRBV14|TRBJ1-2|once
TGTGCCAGCAGCCCTTTCCCCAACTATGGCTACACCTTC
CASSPFPNYGYTF
>TRBD1|TRBV6-5|TRBJ2-7|NA
TGTGCCAGCAGTTACTACAGGGACAGCTCCTACGAGCAGTACTTC
CASSYYRDSSYEQYF
>NA|TRBV19|TRBJ2-7|NA
TGTGCCAGTAGTATAGATATAGAAACCTACGAGCAGTACTTC
CASSIDIETYEQYF
>NA|TRBV19|TRBJ2-1|NA
TGTGCCAGTAATAGGGGAACGTCCTACAATGAGCAGTTCTTC
CASNRGTSYNEQFF
>TRBD1|TRBV6-5|TRBJ1-5|few
TGTGCCAGCAGTAGCGGACAGGGCTTTATCTTT
CASSSGQGFIF
>TRBD2|TRBV7-3|TRBJ2-7|few
TGTGCCAGCAGCCCGGGACTAGCGGGAGTAGAGCAGTACTTC
CASSPGLAGVEQYF
>NA|TRBV2|TRBJ2-5|NA
TGTGCCAGCAGTGCCCCAACGGTAACCTCGGAGACCCAGTACTTC
CASSAPTVTSETQYF
>TRBD1|TRBV19|TRBJ2-6|few
TGTGCCAGTAGTACAGGGGGCGTCCTCTCTGGGGCCAACGTCCTGACTTTC
CASSTGGVLSGANVLTF
>TRBD1|TRBV15|TRBJ2-2|NA
TGTGCCACCAGCAGAGGACGACAGGGATTGAACACCGGGGAGCTGTTTTTT
CATSRGRQGLNTGELFF
>TRBD1|TRBV7-8|TRBJ1-1|NA
TGTGCCAGCAGCTTAGGCGACAGGGGATGGAACACTGAAGCTTTCTTT
CASSLGDRGWNTEAFF
>TRBD2|TRBV7-2|TRBJ2-5|NA
TGTGCCAGCAGCTTAGTGGCCGGGACTAGCGGGAGAGAGACCCAGTACTTC
CASSLVAGTSGRETQYF
>TRBD1|TRBV6-1|TRBJ1-2|NA
TGTGCCAGCAGTGAAGCGGACAGGTATGGCTACACCTTC
CASSEADRYGYTF
>TRBD1|TRBV6-4|TRBJ2-1|few
TGTGCCAGCAGCTCGCTACCCGACGACAGGGGGCTGGGCAATGAGCAGTTCTTC
CASSSLPDDRGLGNEQFF
>NA|TRBV19|TRBJ1-2|NA
TGTGCCAGTAGTATCCCTGACAGAAACTATGGCTACACCTTC
CASSIPDRNYGYTF
>TRBD1|TRBV18|TRBJ2-5|few
TGTGCCAGCTCCCTTAGGACAGGGGGTGGAGAGACCCAGTACTTC
CASSLRTGGGETQYF
>NA|TRBV28|TRBJ2-7|once
TGTGCCAGCAGTACTTTCGACGGGAAAAGCTCCTACGAGCAGTACTTC
CASSTFDGKSSYEQYF
>TRBD2|TRBV5-4|TRBJ2-7|NA
TGTGCCAGCAGCACCGGGACTAGCGGGAGAAACGAGCAGTACTTC
CASSTGTSGRNEQYF
>TRBD2|TRBV6-4|TRBJ2-5|NA
TGTGCCAGCAGTGACTCGAAGCTAGCGGGAACCCAAGAGACCCAGTACTTC
CASSDSKLAGTQETQYF
>TRBD1|TRBV7-8|TRBJ2-2|NA
TGTGCCAGCAGCCCGACAGGGGACACCGGGGAGCTGTTTTTT
CASSPTGDTGELFF
>TRBD1|TRBV7-9|TRBJ2-7|NA
TGTGCCAGCAGCCCATTTTTGGGACAGGGTTCCTACGAGCAGTACTTC
CASSPFLGQGSYEQYF
>NA|TRBV7-2|TRBJ1-2|few
TGTGCCAGCAGCTTCCGGTCCCAGGCTGGCTACACCTTC
CASSFRSQAGYTF
>TRBD2|TRBV6-5|TRBJ2-7|NA
TGTGCCAGCAGTTACTCGAGACTAGCGGGAGCCTACGAGCAGTACTTC
CASSYSRLAGAYEQYF
>TRBD2|TRBV11-2|TRBJ2-7|NA
TGTGCCAGCAGTGGACTAGCGGCCTACGAGCAGTACTTC
CASSGLAAYEQYF
>NA|TRBV4-3|TRBJ2-7|NA
TGCGCCAGCAGCCAATTGGGAGGAATTGACCCCGCGTGGGACTACGAGCAGTACTTC
CASSQLGGIDPAWDYEQYF
>TRBD2|TRBV7-9|TRBJ2-5|NA
TGTGCCAGCACCCCGGGGGGGGCGAGGGAGCAGTACTTC
CASTPGGAREQYF
>NA|TRBV30|TRBJ2-1|NA
TGTGCCTGGAGTGTACTAGCCGCGAATGAGCAGTTCTTC
CAWSVLAANEQFF
>TRBD2|TRBV19|TRBJ2-1|NA
TGTGCCAGTAGTATAGATTCCCGGGGGGCCTACAATGAGCAGTTCTTC
CASSIDSRGAYNEQFF
>TRBD1|TRBV5-1|TRBJ1-1|few
TGCGCCAGCAGCGCGGGACAGGGGTATTCCACTGAAGCTTTCTTT
CASSAGQGYSTEAFF
>NA|TRBV6-1|TRBJ1-3|NA
TGTGCCAGCAGTGAAGTCCTAGAACTGGCTGGAAACACCATATATTTT
CASSEVLELAGNTIYF
>NA|TRBV2|TRBJ2-5|NA
TGTGCCAGCAGTGACTACCAAGAGACCCAGTACTTC
CASSDYQETQYF
>NA|TRBV5-1|TRBJ2-7|NA
TGCGCCAGCAGCAGGGACATAACCTCCTACGAGCAGTACTTC
CASSRDITSYEQYF
>TRBD1|TRBV5-6|TRBJ2-6|NA
TGTGCCAGCAGCTTGTTTGGGACAGGGGTCTCTGGGGCCAACGTCCTGACTTTC
CASSLFGTGVSGANVLTF
>NA|TRBV4-2|TRBJ1-1|few
TGTGCCAGCAGCCAAGCGGGATCCTCTGGGAGGACTGAAGCTTTCTTT
CASSQAGSSGRTEAFF
>TRBD2|TRBV5-1|TRBJ2-1|NA
TGCGCCAGCAGCGGAACGACTAGCGGGAGGGGGGGTGAGCAGTTCTTC
CASSGTTSGRGGEQFF
>NA|TRBV19|TRBJ2-7|few
TGTGCCAGTAGTATAGGGAGGGGATACGAGCAGTACTTC
CASSIGRGYEQYF
>TRBD1|TRBV7-3|TRBJ2-5|NA
TGTGCCAGCAGCCGTACAGGGGCGGGAGAGACCCAGTACTTC
CASSRTGAGETQYF
>NA|TRBV6-5|TRBJ1-6|NA
TGTGCCAGCAGTTACCGTTTGATGCTAAATAATTCACCCCTCCACTTT
CASSYRLMLNNSPLHF
>NA|TRBV29-1|TRBJ1-1|NA
TGCAGCGTTGTGGCAGGGCGGGGTGGGGTTGAAGCTTTCTTT
CSVVAGRGGVEAFF
>NA|TRBV28|TRBJ2-1|few
TGTGCCAGCAGTTCTAACCATGAGCAGTTCTTC
CASSSNHEQFF
>NA|TRBV9|TRBJ1-1|once
TGTGCCAGCAGCCCCAGAGCGGGGTCAGCGAACACTGAAGCTTTCTTT
CASSPRAGSANTEAFF
>NA|TRBV19|TRBJ1-2|NA
TGTGCCAGTAGTATAGACGGGTACCTCAACTATGGCTACACCTTC
CASSIDGYLNYGYTF
>TRBD2|TRBV5-1|TRBJ2-3|NA
TGCGCCAGCAGCTTGGGACTAGCGGGAAACACAGATACGCAGTATTTT
CASSLGLAGNTDTQYF
>TRBD1|TRBV4-1|TRBJ1-5|NA
TGCGCCAGCAGCCAAGTTGGCCGGGACAGGGGGGGCAATCAGCCCCAGCATTTT
CASSQVGRDRGGNQPQHF
>NA|TRBV7-8|TRBJ2-7|NA
TGTGCCAGCAGCAGACAGGGGTCGGGGGGCCTCTCCGAGCAGTACTTC
CASSRQGSGGLSEQYF
>NA|TRBV5-4|TRBJ2-3|NA
TGTGCCAGCAGCTTGGCGGGTAGCGGTTATAGCACAGATACGCAGTATTTT
CASSLAGSGYSTDTQYF
>TRBD1|TRBV19|TRBJ1-4|NA
TGTGCCAGTAGTAAGAGGACAGGACGTGAAAAACTGTTTTTT
CASSKRTGREKLFF
>TRBD2|TRBV4-1|TRBJ2-3|NA
TGCGCCAGCAGCCTATTCAAGGGACTAGCAATTGGCACAGATACGCAGTATTTT
CASSLFKGLAIGTDTQYF